The 27 T cell receptor beta chains presented below share a single source sample, sequenced in a study of blood T cells in healthy people across ages. Using a J-beta primer mix together with a sample-barcoded 5' primer, a second PCR was run for roughly 7 to 11 cycles. TCRdb re-derived calls from the 5' RACE reads in MiXCR, one entry per CDR3 protein. The table has over 600,000 distinct CDR3 sequences, over 20% seen once. Sample: blood. The receptors were gathered from an older man in good health.

This clonotype was observed a few times. The chain couples TRBV5-1 to TRBJ2-3; 10 positions match TRBD1. Germline CDR1 is SGHRS and CDR2 is YFSETQ. V was pared by 0 bases and J by 5 bases, with 3 bases of the junction left unmatched. This CDR3 is built from 15 residues. The CDR3 DNA sequence: TGCGCCAGCAGCTTGGGACAGGGGGCTGGAGATACGCAGTATTTT. It specifies CASSLGQGAGDTQYF.

In its sample, this clonotype was seen a few times. The chain has TRBV4-1 and TRBJ2-5; D is perhaps TRBD2 (6 bases). The J call could be wrong; TRBJ2-7 is a better fit for the DNA end. The CDR3 spans 14 residues. From germline, CDR1 is MGHRA and CDR2 YSYEKL. CDR3 DNA sequence: TGCGCCAGCAGCCAAACGGGACTCGCCTACGAGCAGTACTTC. Residues: CASSQTGLAYEQYF.

This clonotype came up a few times. This chain joins TRBV7-2 and TRBJ2-4; TRBD2 aligns across 10 bases. Germline trimming cut 4 bases from V and 6 bases from J; bases unmatched to any gene: 3. The CDR3 has 14 amino acids. The germline CDR1 and CDR2 sequences are SGHTA and FQGNSA. This CDR3 is CASSSTSGVNIQYF. CDR3 DNA: TGTGCCAGCAGCTCCACTAGCGGGGTAAACATTCAGTACTTC.

The chain carries TRBV3-1 and TRBJ2-4; 10 bases are shared with TRBD2. The V gene end was trimmed by 1 base and the J gene end by 6 bases; junction bases not matched to a gene: 3. The CDR3 runs 15 residues. Germline CDR1 LGHDT, CDR2 YNNKEL (reference sequence). This CDR3 reads CASSQVSSGGNIQYF. In nucleotides, the CDR3 is TGTGCCAGCAGCCAAGTTTCTAGCGGGGGAAACATTCAGTACTTC. Complete variable domain (other parts from reference TRBV3-1 and TRBJ2-4): DTAVSQTPKYLVTQMGNDKSIKCEQNLGHDTMYWYKQDSKKFLKIMFSYNNKELIINETVPNRFSPKSPDKAHLNLHINSLELGDSAVYFCASSQVSSGGNIQYFGAGTRLSVL.

The chain recombines TRBV4-3 with TRBJ2-7, with D perhaps TRBD1 (5 bases). This CDR3 region has 13 residues. V lost 0 bases, J lost 9 bases, and 12 bases lay in between. Germline lookup yields CDR1 LGHNA and CDR2 YSLEER. The CDR3 sequence is CASSQEPQGRQYF. In DNA form, the CDR3 reads TGCGCCAGCAGCCAAGAACCCCAGGGTCGGCAGTACTTC.

About this clonotype itself: Just one base apart from a much larger clone, this may be a read error. The rearrangement uses TRBV28 and TRBJ2-5, with 10 bases identical to TRBD2. The CDR3 loop spans 14 amino acids. The V and J ends lost 7 bases and 1 base, in that order; junction bases with no gene match: 3. Germline CDR1 and CDR2: MDHEN and SYDVKM. The CDR3, as DNA: TGTGCCAGCAAGACTAGCGGGCTCCAAGAGACCCAGTACTTC. Amino acid sequence: CASKTSGLQETQYF.

V gene TRBV20-1 combines with J gene TRBJ2-3; 7 positions agree with TRBD1. Trimming cost V 1 base and J 0 bases; bases outside gene matches: 7. Per the germline V gene, CDR1 is DFQATT and CDR2 is SNEGSKA (reference sequence). This CDR3 spans 16 amino acids. The CDR3 loop is CSARGVRGQSTDTQYF. Here the CDR3 DNA reads TGCAGTGCTAGAGGGGTCAGGGGACAGAGCACAGATACGCAGTATTTT.

In this sample, this clonotype turned up a few times. One end of the junction does not line up with germline, which may come from a read error. The chain uses TRBV6-5 and TRBJ2-1; 7 bases map to TRBD1. CDR1 is MNHEY, CDR2 SVGAGI, per germline. The CDR3 loop spans 15 amino acids. The CDR3 is CAGSTHRGSYNEQFF. The CDR3 bases are TGTGCCGGCAGTACGCACAGGGGTTCCTACAATGAGCAGTTCTTC.

This clonotype was detected a few times. One end of the junction varies from germline; a read error may be responsible. The chain carries TRBV6-6 and TRBJ1-1; D not resolved. The CDR3 is 13 amino acids. The germline V gene has CDR1 MNHNY and CDR2 SVGAGI (reference sequence). CDR3 sequence: CASSAPINTGAFF. CDR3 DNA sequence: TGTGCCAGCAGTGCCCCGATCAACACTGGAGCTTTCTTT.

The V call is TRBV28, the J call TRBJ2-1, with TRBD2 matching 11 bases. Gene TRBJ2-7 matches the end of the DNA better, so the J call may be wrong. Germline CDR1 is MDHEN and CDR2 is SYDVKM. This CDR3 spans 16 amino acids. CDR3 in DNA: TGTGCCAGCAGTTCCAACCTAGCGGGGGGCTCCTACGAGCAGTACTTC. Amino acid sequence: CASSSNLAGGSYEQYF.

This chain connects TRBV7-2 to TRBJ2-4; 7 bases match TRBD1. From germline, CDR1 is SGHTA and CDR2 FQGNSA. J gave up 3 bases and V 5 bases, and 13 bases lay outside the gene matches. CDR3 size: 17 residues. This CDR3 is CASSTRQTRTGKNIQYF. CDR3 sequence (DNA): TGTGCCAGCAGCACGCGACAGACTCGGACAGGCAAAAACATTCAGTACTTC.

Turning to this clonotype: A junction end diverges from the germline sequence, so it may reflect a read error. The chain carries TRBV20-1 and TRBJ2-5, with D maybe TRBD2 (6 bases). The J call may be mistaken, given a closer DNA end match to TRBJ2-1. Germline CDR1 is DFQATT and CDR2 is SNEGSKA (reference sequence). The CDR3 spans 18 residues. The CDR3 DNA reads as TGCGGTGCGGGGAGGACGGTCGAATGGGTAGGGTCCTACAATGAGCAGTTCTTC. Amino acids: CGAGRTVEWVGSYNEQFF.

This clonotype came up a few times. The chain recombines TRBV4-1 with TRBJ1-6; a weak D match, TRBD1 (6 bases). Germline V lookup: CDR1 MGHRA, CDR2 YSYEKL. With 4 bases removed from V and 8 bases from J, the gap between germline ends came to 12 bases. This CDR3 has 14 residues. The CDR3 sequence is CASSPRTADSPLHF. The CDR3 nucleotides are TGCGCCAGCAGCCCCCGGACAGCGGATTCACCCCTCCACTTT.

Only one count was recorded for this clonotype. The V call is TRBV9, the J call TRBJ2-5, with D tentatively TRBD1 or TRBD2 (6 bases each). The end of the DNA is better explained by TRBJ2-7, so the J call may be wrong. This CDR3 contains 15 residues. Germline lookup yields CDR1 SGDLS and CDR2 YYNGEE. The CDR3 region has the DNA TGTGCCAGCAGCCCTCTGGAGAGGGGGGCCTACGAGCAGTACTTC. Protein: CASSPLERGAYEQYF.

The J gene is TRBJ1-1, the V gene TRBV10-3, with TRBD1 matching 9 bases. CDR1 and CDR2 (germline): ENHRY, SYGVKD. V lost 6 bases and J lost 4; bases outside the gene matches: 6. The CDR3 has 14 residues. The CDR3 coding sequence is TGTGCCATCAGGGAGGACAGGGGTGGCACTGAAGCTTTCTTT. Its protein product is CAIREDRGGTEAFF.

This chain uses TRBV4-3 with TRBJ2-1; D is unclear. Germline V lookup: CDR1 LGHNA, CDR2 YSLEER. The CDR3 totals 15 residues. Trimming took 0 bases from V and 3 from J, leaving 9 bases between them. CDR3 loop: CASSQERDVYNEQFF. The CDR3 DNA reads as TGCGCCAGCAGCCAAGAACGAGACGTCTACAATGAGCAGTTCTTC.

V usage is TRBV19 and J usage is TRBJ2-5; no clear D gene. The CDR3 consists of 15 residues. Germline V CDR1 and CDR2: LNHDA, SQIVND (reference sequence). V gave up 5 bases and J gave up 0 bases, with 13 bases separating them. CDR3 loop: CASSFLPSYQETQYF. DNA of the CDR3: TGTGCCAGTAGTTTCCTCCCTTCGTACCAAGAGACCCAGTACTTC.

The chain links TRBV14 to TRBJ1-1, with TRBD1 as a possible D gene (5 bases). From germline, CDR1 is SGHDN and CDR2 FVKESK. The CDR3 is made up of 16 amino acids. Trimming cost V 4 bases and J 2 bases, with 17 bases left between them. CDR3 sequence (DNA): TGTGCCAGCAGCCGCCGCGGCCCCCAGGGCAACACTGAAGCTTTCTTT. Its translation is CASSRRGPQGNTEAFF.

This clonotype has just a few counts. The V and J genes are TRBV20-1 and TRBJ2-1; 11 nucleotides agree with TRBD2. CDR1 is DFQATT and CDR2 is SNEGSKA in the germline V gene (reference sequence). V was clipped by 6 bases and J by 0 bases; unmatched bases: 4. The CDR3 length is 15 residues. CDR3 nucleotide sequence: TGCAGTGCCATTAGCGGGAGGGACTCCTACAATGAGCAGTTCTTC. Translation: CSAISGRDSYNEQFF.

The sample holds many counts of this clonotype. The chain combines TRBV10-3 with TRBJ1-5; tentative D call: TRBD1 (5 bases). CDR3 length: 13 amino acids. V shed 9 bases and J shed 4 bases, with 13 bases lying between them. Germline lookup yields CDR1 ENHRY and CDR2 SYGVKD. This CDR3 reads CAISRDGNQPQHF. CDR3 in DNA: TGTGCCATTTCCAGGGATGGTAATCAGCCCCAGCATTTT.

CDR3 nucleotides: TGCAGTGCTAGAGATGAATGGCGGGCCCGAGGGGGGGCCAAAAACATTCAGTACTTC. Residues: CSARDEWRARGGAKNIQYF. The V gene is TRBV20-1, the J gene TRBJ2-4; possibly TRBD1 or TRBD2 for D (6 bases each). The germline V and J ends were trimmed by 0 bases and 1 base, with 22 bases remaining between them. Germline V CDR1 and CDR2: DFQATT, SNEGSKA (reference sequence). The CDR3 has 19 amino acids.

This clonotype was picked up a small number of times. The chain couples TRBV7-9 to TRBJ2-5; D is undetermined. The CDR3 has 13 residues. Between the trimmed V and J ends, which lost 3 bases and 0 bases, there was a span of 5 bases. Germline CDR1 SEHNR, CDR2 FQNEAQ (reference sequence). As DNA, the CDR3 is TGTGCCAGCAGCTTTGGCGACCAAGAGACCCAGTACTTC. It is translated as CASSFGDQETQYF.

V is TRBV24-1 and J is TRBJ2-7; 9 bases match TRBD1. Germline values: CDR1 KGHDR, CDR2 SFDVKD. The CDR3 runs to 15 residues. After removal of 4 bases from V and 3 bases from J, the junction contained 6 bases not matched to a gene. In DNA, the CDR3 is TGTGCCACCAGTGAAGGGGGGACAGGGAACTACGAGCAGTACTTC. As protein: CATSEGGTGNYEQYF.

CDR3 protein: CASSSRAGVIEKLFF. Written as DNA, the CDR3 is TGTGCCAGCAGTTCTCGGGCAGGGGTTATTGAAAAACTGTTTTTT. The chain joins TRBV6-5 to TRBJ1-4; a possible D gene is TRBD1 (6 bases). This CDR3 is built from 15 residues. V was shortened by 4 bases and J by 7 bases, with 16 bases between the two germline ends. Germline V gene lookup returns CDR1 MNHEY and CDR2 SVGAGI.

This clonotype was observed a few times. This chain links TRBV20-1 with TRBJ1-6; TRBD1 agrees at 7 bases. Germline V gene sequence: CDR1 DFQATT, CDR2 SNEGSKA (reference sequence). The CDR3 loop spans 15 amino acids. J lost 0 bases, V lost 1 base, and 0 bases had no gene match. CDR3: CSARAGGSYNSPLHF. CDR3 nucleotides: TGCAGTGCTAGAGCAGGGGGCTCCTATAATTCACCCCTCCACTTT.

CDR3 sequence reads: CASSLMQSTEAFF. Here the CDR3 DNA reads TGCGCCAGCAGCTTGATGCAGAGCACTGAAGCTTTCTTT. This chain uses TRBV5-1 with TRBJ1-1; D is unclear. The CDR3 sequence is 13 residues long. Germline loops: CDR1 SGHRS, CDR2 YFSETQ. Trimming shortened V by 1 base and J by 4 bases, and 8 bases separated the two germline ends.

The chain carries TRBV20-1 and TRBJ2-5, with a possible D match to TRBD1 (5 bases). The CDR3 has 15 residues. Looked up from germline, CDR1 is DFQATT and CDR2 is SNEGSKA (reference sequence). V shed 0 bases and J shed 4 bases, with 15 bases lying between them. The CDR3 spells CSARDPRAGIETQYF. DNA of the CDR3: TGCAGTGCTAGAGACCCAAGGGCAGGGATAGAGACCCAGTACTTC.